A single sample is the source of the 26 T cell receptor beta chains below, sequenced in a study of control samples from healthy donors and cancer patients. Data came from immunoSEQ multiplex PCR; TCRdb stores just in-frame clones and leaves some out. Seen here are 90,000 or so clones, less than 90% observed once, and the top ten hold approximately 7.6%. Material for sequencing was blood. The receptors shown here come from a woman aged 55-69 years in good health.

The chain is built from TRBV28 and TRBJ2-7; no definite D call. The ends were cut back, 5 bases at V and 0 bases at J, with 5 bases in the middle. Germline values: CDR1 MDHEN, CDR2 SYDVKM. The CDR3 is 12 amino acids. The CDR3 loop is CASSVSSYEQYF. The CDR3 DNA is TGTGCCAGCAGTGTTAGCTCCTACGAGCAGTACTTC. The full variable domain, in which reference TRBV28 and TRBJ2-7 provide the parts outside the CDR3, is DVKVTQSSRYLVKRTGEKVFLECVQDMDHENMFWYRQDPGLGLRLIYFSYDVKMKEKGDIPEGYSVSREKKERFSLILESASTNQTSMYLCASSVSSYEQYFGPGTRLTVT.

V is TRBV7-2 and J is TRBJ2-2, with D perhaps TRBD2 (5 bases). The germline V gene encodes CDR1 SGHTA and CDR2 FQGNSA. Between the trimmed V and J ends, which lost 2 bases and 6 bases, there was a span of 10 bases. The CDR3 runs to 14 residues. The CDR3 reads CASSLSGWAGELFF. The CDR3 DNA sequence: TGTGCCAGCAGCTTATCGGGATGGGCCGGGGAGCTGTTTTTT.

The genes are TRBV13 and TRBJ2-3, with TRBD1 matching over 8 bases. With V trimmed by 6 bases and J by 3 bases, 11 bases remained unmatched. This CDR3 has 16 amino acids. Germline loops: CDR1 PRHDT, CDR2 FYEKMQ (reference sequence). The CDR3 DNA sequence: TGTGCCAGCAGTCTTAGCAGGGGGCGCGGGACAGATACGCAGTATTTT. Protein sequence: CASSLSRGRGTDTQYF.

Only one count was recorded for this clone. J is TRBJ2-7 and V is TRBV9; possibly TRBD1 or TRBD2 for D (5 bases each). CDR1 and CDR2 (germline): SGDLS, YYNGEE. The length of the CDR3 is 16 residues. Deletions cut 0 bases from V and 2 bases from J, with 15 bases between. The CDR3 nucleotides are TGTGCCAGCAGCGTAGCTTTTGGGACGGATACCTACGAGCAGTACTTC. Amino acids: CASSVAFGTDTYEQYF.

This chain connects TRBV6-5 to TRBJ1-1; D is perhaps TRBD1 (5 bases). From germline, CDR1 is MNHEY and CDR2 SVGAGI. The CDR3 length is 15 residues. Trimming took 4 bases from V and 5 from J, leaving 17 bases between them. Here the CDR3 DNA reads TGTGCCAGCAGTTGGGGCGGGGTTGGTGGAACTGAAGCTTTCTTT. Protein sequence: CASSWGGVGGTEAFF.

The V call is TRBV9, the J call TRBJ2-1, with D perhaps matching TRBD2 (6 bases). The V gene's germline CDR1 is SGDLS and CDR2 YYNGEE. The CDR3 is made up of 14 amino acids. V lost 0 bases and J 9 bases, leaving 13 bases between the germline ends. The CDR3 region is CASSVVAEYGEQFF. In DNA form, the CDR3 reads TGTGCCAGCAGCGTAGTAGCGGAGTACGGTGAGCAGTTCTTC. The full variable domain, rest sourced from reference TRBV9 and TRBJ2-1, is DSGVTQTPKHLITATGQRVTLRCSPRSGDLSVYWYQQSLDQGLQFLIQYYNGEERAKGNILERFSAQQFPDLHSELNLSSLELGDSALYFCASSVVAEYGEQFFGPGTRLTVL.

The chain is built from TRBV24-1 and TRBJ2-5, with a weak D call TRBD2 (6 bases). V was shortened by 3 bases and J by 5 bases, with 15 bases between the two germline ends. Germline assignment: CDR1 KGHDR and CDR2 SFDVKD. The CDR3 covers 15 residues. Here the CDR3 DNA reads TGTGCCACCAGTGATCCGCGCGGGGCTGGGGAGACCCAGTACTTC. Protein product: CATSDPRGAGETQYF.

The chain couples TRBV27 to TRBJ2-7; 7 bases fit TRBD1. Germline CDR1 reads MNHEY; CDR2 reads SMNVEV (reference sequence). The CDR3 has 15 residues. V trimming: 0 bases; J trimming: 4 bases; junction bases outside the gene matches: 6. CDR3 loop: CASSLSLGGAYEQYF. CDR3 sequence (DNA): TGTGCCAGCAGTTTATCGTTAGGGGGCGCGTACGAGCAGTACTTC.

V and J are TRBV27 and TRBJ1-5, with D tentatively TRBD1 (5 bases). This CDR3 spans 15 amino acids. Looked up from germline, CDR1 is MNHEY and CDR2 is SMNVEV (reference sequence). Deletions cut 1 base from V and 9 bases from J, with 16 bases between. DNA for the CDR3: TGTGCCAGCAGTTTATTTCGGGGGGACTTTATGCCCCAGCATTTT. Translated: CASSLFRGDFMPQHF.

The V call is TRBV18, the J call TRBJ1-5; 7 bases are a match to TRBD1. V lost 3 bases, J lost 4 bases, and 3 bases stayed unmatched. The CDR3 spans 14 residues. CDR1 and CDR2 (germline): KGHSH, LQKENI. The DNA for the CDR3 is TGTGCCAGCTCACCCGGGACAGAAAATCAGCCCCAGCATTTT. As protein: CASSPGTENQPQHF.

The J gene is TRBJ1-5, the V gene TRBV6-5; D gene uncertain. The ends were cut back, 8 bases at V and 6 bases at J, with 14 bases in the middle. The germline gives CDR1 MNHEY, CDR2 SVGAGI. The CDR3 consists of 13 residues. CDR3 region: CASAIAWGQPQHF. In DNA, the CDR3 is TGTGCCAGCGCAATCGCATGGGGTCAGCCCCAGCATTTT.

The chain joins TRBV5-1 to TRBJ1-1; the match to TRBD1 covers 7 bases. The germline CDR1 and CDR2 sequences are SGHRS and YFSETQ. J gave up 0 bases and V 3 bases, and 5 bases lay outside the gene matches. The CDR3 totals 15 residues. The DNA of the CDR3 is TGCGCCAGCAGCTGGGGGACAGCTATGAACACTGAAGCTTTCTTT. It translates to CASSWGTAMNTEAFF. The full variable domain, its missing parts supplied by reference TRBV5-1 and TRBJ1-1, is KAGVTQTPRYLIKTRGQQVTLSCSPISGHRSVSWYQQTPGQGLQFLFEYFSETQRNKGNFPGRFSGRQFSNSRSEMNVSTLELGDSALYLCASSWGTAMNTEAFFGQGTRLTVV.

The V and J genes are TRBV19 and TRBJ1-2; a weak D match, TRBD1 (6 bases). This CDR3 comprises 14 residues. Germline loops: CDR1 LNHDA, CDR2 SQIVND (reference sequence). V was trimmed by 4 bases and J by 2 bases, leaving 11 bases between them. The CDR3 nucleotides read TGTGCCAGTAGTACGGGACATCTCAACTATGGCTACACCTTC. This translates into CASSTGHLNYGYTF.

The chain joins TRBV9 to TRBJ2-1, with unresolved D. Germline V CDR1 and CDR2: SGDLS, YYNGEE. Trimming took 0 bases from V and 5 from J, leaving 12 bases between them. The CDR3 sequence is 15 residues long. The CDR3 region is CASSVAGAGNNEQFF. In DNA form, the CDR3 reads TGTGCCAGCAGCGTAGCTGGCGCTGGTAACAATGAGCAGTTCTTC.

Note on this clone: The sample contains more than one DNA sequence encoding this CDR3. The J gene is TRBJ2-7, the V gene TRBV6-6; 12 bases are a match to TRBD2. Germline CDR1 and CDR2: MNHNY and SVGAGI (reference sequence). After removal of 6 bases from V and 3 bases from J, the junction contained 6 bases not matched to a gene. CDR3 length: 15 residues. This CDR3 is CASRRPGLAGYEQYF. Here the CDR3 DNA reads TGTGCCAGCAGACGACCGGGACTAGCGGGCTACGAGCAGTACTTC.

In its sample, this clone was seen once. This chain joins TRBV11-3 and TRBJ2-7; D is unclear. The V and J ends lost 1 base and 6 bases respectively, with 13 bases between them. This CDR3 comprises 14 residues. Germline assignment: CDR1 SGHNT and CDR2 YENEEA. The CDR3: CASSLVLGSGEQYF. Written as DNA, the CDR3 is TGTGCCAGCAGCTTAGTTCTGGGTTCTGGCGAGCAGTACTTC. The full variable domain, in which reference TRBV11-3 and TRBJ2-7 provide the parts outside the CDR3, is EAGVVQSPRYKIIEKKQPVAFWCNPISGHNTLYWYLQNLGQGPELLIRYENEEAVDDSQLPKDRFSAERLKGVDSTLKIQPAELGDSAVYLCASSLVLGSGEQYFGPGTRLTVT.

The CDR3 nucleotides are TGTGCCAGCAGTCCTTACAGGGTAGGCTCACCCCTCCACTTT. Its translation is CASSPYRVGSPLHF. The rearrangement links TRBV28 to TRBJ1-6; a possible D gene is TRBD1 (6 bases). The V and J ends lost 5 bases and 10 bases respectively, with 15 bases between them. The CDR3 is made up of 14 amino acids. CDR1 is MDHEN and CDR2 is SYDVKM in the germline V gene.

This chain connects TRBV28 to TRBJ2-7; D not resolved. V lost 2 bases to trimming and J lost 4 bases, with 9 bases between them. The germline CDR1 and CDR2 sequences are MDHEN and SYDVKM. This CDR3 is built from 13 residues. CDR3 DNA: TGTGCCAGCAGTTTAGGTTGGGGTTACGAGCAGTACTTC. Translating it yields CASSLGWGYEQYF.

V is TRBV28 and J is TRBJ1-1; TRBD1 matches 8 bases. Looked up from germline, CDR1 is MDHEN and CDR2 is SYDVKM. The CDR3 length is 17 residues. V dropped 5 bases and J dropped 6; count of bases not matched to a gene: 17. DNA of the CDR3: TGTGCCAGCAGTCCCTCGGACGGACAGGGCTCGACCGCTGAAGCTTTCTTT. This gives the protein CASSPSDGQGSTAEAFF.

The chain recombines TRBV6-1 with TRBJ2-7; D is possibly TRBD1 (6 bases). Trimming removed 3 bases from V and 3 bases from J, with 12 bases in between. This CDR3 spans 14 amino acids. Germline-derived CDR1 and CDR2 are MNHNS and SASEGT. CDR3 nucleotide sequence: TGTGCCAGCAGTGACAGTCAGGGGAGCTACGAGCAGTACTTC. The encoded protein is CASSDSQGSYEQYF.

This clone has just one count. The chain is built from TRBV19 and TRBJ2-7, with D perhaps TRBD1 (6 bases). V was clipped by 5 bases and J by 1 base, with 9 bases between them. From germline, CDR1 is LNHDA and CDR2 SQIVND (reference sequence). This CDR3 contains 13 residues. CDR3 DNA: TGTGCCAGTAGTGAACAGGGTTCCTACGAGCAGTACTTC. Its protein is CASSEQGSYEQYF.

This clone occurred once. The J gene is TRBJ2-5, the V gene TRBV5-1; D could derive from TRBD1 or TRBD2 (6 bases each). V was shortened by 2 bases and J by 5 bases, with 16 bases between the two germline ends. CDR1 and CDR2 from the germline V gene are SGHRS and YFSETQ. The CDR3 contains 15 residues. The CDR3 coding sequence is TGCGCCAGCAGCTTTCTAACGGGGGCGTATGAGACCCAGTACTTC. It translates to CASSFLTGAYETQYF.

The CDR3, as DNA: TGTGCCAGCAGTTTACGGCGGACTAGCGGGATTTTTGAGCAGTTCTTC. It translates to CASSLRRTSGIFEQFF. V and J are TRBV27 and TRBJ2-1; 12 bases line up with TRBD2. This CDR3 has 16 residues. V dropped 2 bases and J dropped 9; count of bases not matched to a gene: 8. The germline CDR1 and CDR2 sequences are MNHEY and SMNVEV (reference sequence).

The chain is built from TRBV27 and TRBJ1-2, with D unclear. This CDR3 is built from 14 residues. Per the germline V gene, CDR1 is MNHEY and CDR2 is SMNVEV (reference sequence). Trimming pared 6 bases from V and 8 bases from J, leaving 19 bases between. CDR3 DNA sequence: TGTGCCAGCAGCAGCGGGAGCACCTTTGGGGGCTACACCTTC. The encoded protein is CASSSGSTFGGYTF.

This chain links TRBV5-1 with TRBJ2-7; the match to TRBD2 covers 11 bases. Germline V gives CDR1 SGHRS, CDR2 YFSETQ. This CDR3 comprises 16 residues. With V trimmed by 0 bases and J by 4 bases, 6 bases remained unmatched. CDR3 amino acids: CASSLAPSGGSYEQYF. The CDR3 bases are TGCGCCAGCAGCTTGGCGCCTAGCGGGGGGTCTTACGAGCAGTACTTC. The complete variable domain, with remaining parts taken from reference TRBV5-1 and TRBJ2-7, reads KAGVTQTPRYLIKTRGQQVTLSCSPISGHRSVSWYQQTPGQGLQFLFEYFSETQRNKGNFPGRFSGRQFSNSRSEMNVSTLELGDSALYLCASSLAPSGGSYEQYFGPGTRLTVT.

The CDR3 loop is CASTGDEGQRRRQPQHF. DNA of the CDR3: TGTGCCAGCACTGGGGATGAGGGACAACGTCGTCGTCAGCCCCAGCATTTT. The chain links TRBV28 to TRBJ1-5, with a tentative D call TRBD1 (6 bases). The CDR3 totals 17 residues. Looked up from germline, CDR1 is MDHEN and CDR2 is SYDVKM. V was pared by 7 bases and J by 6 bases, with 25 bases between. The whole variable domain, remainder taken from reference TRBV28 and TRBJ1-5, is DVKVTQSSRYLVKRTGEKVFLECVQDMDHENMFWYRQDPGLGLRLIYFSYDVKMKEKGDIPEGYSVSREKKERFSLILESASTNQTSMYLCASTGDEGQRRRQPQHFGDGTRLSIL.